This T cell receptor beta chain derives from a study of shared clonotypes between healthy human individuals. This clone was observed a handful of times. Per the original data handling: Quality scores were absent from the junction-only immunoSEQ sequences, so filtering differed. TCRdb's copy holds only in-frame clones and misses some; the assay was immunoSEQ multiplex PCR. The V and J calls and clone size come from that table; D and trimming were worked out from the DNA. There are over a million clones in the sample; under 80% occur only once, and 1.4% to 1.5% lies in the top ten. Germline V gives CDR1 MDHEN, CDR2 SYDVKM. The CDR3 is 16 amino acids. Trimming at V came to 1 base and at J to 5 bases, leaving 4 bases not matched to a gene.

The sequenced sample was memory CD4+ T cells sorted from blood. Regarding subset: CD45RA-negative fraction. The origin of this receptor is a man aged 18 to 29 in good health. The chain recombines TRBV28 with TRBJ2-1; TRBD2 matches at 11 bases. Here the CDR3 reads CASSLSSGRRNNEQFF. The CDR3 bases are TGTGCCAGCAGTTTATCTAGCGGGAGGAGGAACAATGAGCAGTTCTTC.